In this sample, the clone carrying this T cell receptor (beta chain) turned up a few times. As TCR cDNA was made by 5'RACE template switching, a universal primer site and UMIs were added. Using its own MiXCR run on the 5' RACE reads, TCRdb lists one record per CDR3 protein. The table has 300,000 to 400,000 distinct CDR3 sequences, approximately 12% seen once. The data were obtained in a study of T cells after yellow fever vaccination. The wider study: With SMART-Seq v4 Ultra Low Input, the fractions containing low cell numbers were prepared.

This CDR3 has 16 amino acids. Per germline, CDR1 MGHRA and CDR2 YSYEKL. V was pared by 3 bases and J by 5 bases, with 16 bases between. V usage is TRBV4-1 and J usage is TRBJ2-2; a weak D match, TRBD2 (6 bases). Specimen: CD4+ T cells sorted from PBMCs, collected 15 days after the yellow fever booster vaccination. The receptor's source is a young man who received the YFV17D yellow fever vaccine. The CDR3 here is CASSQPGGARTGELFF. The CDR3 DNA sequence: TGCGCCAGCAGCCAGCCGGGCGGGGCTCGTACCGGGGAGCTGTTTTTT.